This entry concerns a single T cell receptor (beta chain). Its matching antigen is unknown. This record belongs to a study of T cell responses to AZD1222 COVID-19 vaccine. Turning to the study itself: Second-dose timings of about 4 or about 12 weeks were pooled.

The table came from immunoSEQ multiplex PCR; TCRdb's copy has only in-frame clones and leaves some out. Here the sample spans approximately 76,000 clones, around 88% being singletons. The CDR3 has 15 amino acids. Germline CDR1 and CDR2: LGHDT and YNNKEL (reference sequence). Trimming cost V 5 bases and J 4 bases; bases outside gene matches: 2. Study-wide results and limits: Samples come after the peak T cell response, not at day 14. Among the donors, most were white British and more were female, and clonal diversity was possibly underestimated. Elevations in Spike-specific TCR breadth and depth followed administration of two AZD1222 doses.

The chain employs TRBV3-1 (or the pseudogene TRBV3-2) and TRBJ2-1; 13 positions agree with TRBD2. The sample consisted of peripheral blood, taken on day 0 of AZD1222 vaccination. This receptor was taken from an adult in good health. CDR3 in DNA: TGTGCCAGCAGCTTGACTAGCGGGGGGTACAATGAGCAGTTCTTC. Amino acid sequence: CASSLTSGGYNEQFF.